The T cell receptor (beta chain) under discussion was sequenced for a study of radiation and T cells in renal cell carcinoma. Across the whole study: Nephrectomy followed 15 Gy stereotactic body radiation by 4 weeks. Overall study results and limits: Top tumor clonotypes rose in blood 2 weeks post-radiation, then contracted.

Sequencing used immunoSEQ multiplex PCR; TCRdb keeps in-frame clones, though not all of them. The table records approximately 61,000 clones, around 78% of them present only once. The V segment lost 5 bases and the J segment 8 bases; nucleotides outside the gene matches: 12. Germline values: CDR1 SNHLY, CDR2 FYNNEI. CDR3 size: 15 residues. On this clone: Its antigen is as yet unknown.

The time point denotes: blood 2 weeks post-SBRT. The treatment was: 15 Gy SBRT to primary tumor, nephrectomy 4 weeks later. Clear cell pathology was present in this patient's renal cell carcinoma. The rearrangement joins TRBV2 to TRBJ2-1, with TRBD2 matching 7 bases. Sequenced here: blood, sampled from a patient whose treatment included radiotherapy and nephrectomy. This clonotype was obtained from a man aged 55 to 69 with renal cell carcinoma. Here the CDR3 reads CASSPTSVRADEQFF. The CDR3 nucleotides are TGTGCCAGCAGTCCAACTAGCGTCAGGGCCGATGAGCAGTTCTTC.